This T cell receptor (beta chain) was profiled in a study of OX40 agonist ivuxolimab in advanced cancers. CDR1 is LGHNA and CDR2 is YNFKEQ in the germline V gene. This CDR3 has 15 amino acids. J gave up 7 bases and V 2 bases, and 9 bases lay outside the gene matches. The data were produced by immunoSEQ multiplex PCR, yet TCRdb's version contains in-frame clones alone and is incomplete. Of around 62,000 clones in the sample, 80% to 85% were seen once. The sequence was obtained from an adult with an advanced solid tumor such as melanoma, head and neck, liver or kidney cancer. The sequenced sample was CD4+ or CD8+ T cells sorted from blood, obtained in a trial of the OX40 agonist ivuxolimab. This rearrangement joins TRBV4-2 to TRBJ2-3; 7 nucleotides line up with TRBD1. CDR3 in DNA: TGTGCCAGCAGCCAACAAAAAGGGACAGCCCATACGCAGTATTTT. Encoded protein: CASSQQKGTAHTQYF.